These T cell receptor beta chains were read from a single sample in a study of blood T cell repertoires in COVID-19. The assay was immunoSEQ multiplex PCR, and TCRdb's table has in-frame clones only and misses some. The sample records about 120,000 clones, around 70% being singletons. The sample comprised peripheral blood. These receptor sequences come from a man between 60 and 75 years old with acute or convalescent COVID-19. Each CDR3 is given with its conserved first and last residue. A D gene is named only where the DNA matches it firmly. A clone size is listed for some rows: how often the clone was seen (once, few, many), or a class if it is expanded.

d_call | j_call | clone_size | cdr3_length | v_call | cdr3_nt | cdr3_aa
NA | TRBJ1-5 | NA | 14 | TRBV6-5 | TGTGCCAGCACCCGAGGGGGGGCCGGCCAGCCCCAGCATTTT | CASTRGGAGQPQHF
TRBD1 | TRBJ2-5 | NA | 17 | TRBV3-1/TRBV3-2 | TGTGCCAGCAGCCAAGGCGGGGTGACAGGGGGCCGGGAGACCCAGTACTTC | CASSQGGVTGGRETQYF
TRBD2 | TRBJ2-1 | once | 15 | TRBV9 | TGTGCCAGCAGCTCAAGACTAGCGGGGAGCAATGAGCAGTTCTTC | CASSSRLAGSNEQFF
TRBD1 | TRBJ2-5 | NA | 16 | TRBV18 | TGTGCCAGCTCACCAAATCCGGGACAGAAACAAGAGACCCAGTACTTC | CASSPNPGQKQETQYF
NA | TRBJ1-1 | few | 13 | TRBV11-2 | TGTGCCAGCAGCTTAGTAGGGGCGGGGGAAGCTTTCTTT | CASSLVGAGEAFF
NA | TRBJ2-1 | NA | 13 | TRBV30 | TGTGCCTGGAGTAAGGGGCCGACATCGGGGCAGTTCTTC | CAWSKGPTSGQFF
TRBD1 | TRBJ2-7 | few | 13 | TRBV29-1 | TGCAGCGTTGCGGGGACAGGGGGAATCGAGCAGTACTTC | CSVAGTGGIEQYF
TRBD2 | TRBJ2-1 | NA | 16 | TRBV3-1/TRBV3-2 | TGTGCCAGCAGCCCTTCTAGCGGGGGGCCGGGGAATGAGCAGTTCTTC | CASSPSSGGPGNEQFF
TRBD1 | TRBJ2-7 | NA | 14 | TRBV10-3 | TGTGCCATCAGTGAAGGGACAGCCCTCTACGAGCAGTACTTC | CAISEGTALYEQYF
TRBD1 | TRBJ1-4 | NA | 18 | TRBV7-2 | TGTGCCAGCAGCTTAGGACCCCAGCGCACGGGACAGGGAGCGGAACTGTTTTTT | CASSLGPQRTGQGAELFF
NA | TRBJ2-7 | NA | 12 | TRBV15 | TGTGCCACCAGCCAAGACAGATCGCGGCAGTACTTC | CATSQDRSRQYF
TRBD2 | TRBJ2-1 | once | 12 | TRBV28 | TGTGCCAGCAGTTTAACTAGCGGGAGGGAGTTCTTC | CASSLTSGREFF
TRBD1 | TRBJ2-1 | NA | 15 | TRBV5-4 | TGTGCCAGCAGCTTTTACCGCCGAAACGGACAGGTTCAGTTCTTC | CASSFYRRNGQVQFF
TRBD2 | TRBJ2-3 | many | 15 | TRBV7-2 | TGTGCCAGCAGCTTCGGACTAGCGGGAGTGGCTACGCAGTATTTT | CASSFGLAGVATQYF
NA | TRBJ1-6 | few | 18 | TRBV21-1 | TGTGCCAGCAGCAAATTGGTCTCCTACAGAACCTATAATTCACCCCTCCACTTT | CASSKLVSYRTYNSPLHF
TRBD1 | TRBJ1-5 | NA | 15 | TRBV7-8 | TGTGCCAGCAGCTACCAGGGGGACCGCAATCAGCCCCAGCATTTT | CASSYQGDRNQPQHF
NA | TRBJ1-1 | NA | 12 | TRBV6-1 | TGTGCCAGCAGTGAAGATAACAGGAAAGCTTTCTTT | CASSEDNRKAFF
NA | TRBJ1-4 | NA | 16 | TRBV27 | TGTGCCAGCAGTTTATCGTCGGGAATGAATAATGAAAAACTGTTTTTT | CASSLSSGMNNEKLFF
NA | TRBJ2-1 | NA | 14 | TRBV6-5 | TGTGCCAGCATTCTGGGGCCCCTGTACAATGAGCAGTTCTTC | CASILGPLYNEQFF
TRBD2 | TRBJ2-2 | once | 16 | TRBV27 | TGTGCCAGCAGAATAACAGGACTAGCGAACACCGGGGAGCTGTTTTTT | CASRITGLANTGELFF
NA | TRBJ2-1 | NA | 16 | TRBV27 | TGTGCCAGCAGTTTTTTACCACTAGTTAAGACTAATGAGCAGTTCTTC | CASSFLPLVKTNEQFF
NA | TRBJ2-4 | NA | 16 | TRBV11-2 | TGTGCCAGCAGCCCCCTACAGGGAATAGTCAAAAACATTCAGTACTTC | CASSPLQGIVKNIQYF
NA | TRBJ1-2 | NA | 15 | TRBV2 | TGTGCCAGCAGTGAACAGGGTAGTACGGGCTATGGCTACACCTTC | CASSEQGSTGYGYTF
NA | TRBJ1-6 | NA | 13 | TRBV30 | TGTGCCTGGAGTGTGACATTGGGTTCACCCCTCCACTTT | CAWSVTLGSPLHF
NA | TRBJ2-6 | NA | 17 | TRBV5-6 | TGTGCCAGCAGCTTAAGGGGCTTTAGGTCTGGGGCCAACGTCCTGACTTTC | CASSLRGFRSGANVLTF
NA | TRBJ1-6 | NA | 14 | TRBV30 | TGTGCCTGGAGAGGAAATGGGAACAGGGCACCCCTCCACTTT | CAWRGNGNRAPLHF
NA | TRBJ1-5 | NA | 12 | TRBV19 | TGTGCCAGTTCACGGGGGAATCAGCCCCAGCATTTT | CASSRGNQPQHF
TRBD1 | TRBJ1-4 | NA | 15 | TRBV7-9 | TGTGCCAGCAGCATCTACAGGGGGACTAATGAAAAACTGTTTTTT | CASSIYRGTNEKLFF
TRBD2 | TRBJ2-7 | few | 15 | TRBV9 | TGTGCCAGCAGCGTAGCAGCGGGGGGGATCGCCGAGCAGTACTTC | CASSVAAGGIAEQYF
NA | TRBJ2-3 | few | 15 | TRBV6-5 | TGTGCCAGCAGTAAATCAGGGTTGGAGACAGATACGCAGTATTTT | CASSKSGLETDTQYF
TRBD1 | TRBJ1-2 | few | 12 | TRBV24-1 | TGTGCCACCAGTGATGACAGGGATGGCTACACCTTC | CATSDDRDGYTF
NA | TRBJ2-7 | NA | 11 | TRBV6-5 | TGTGCCAGCGGCTCAGTTGTCAAGCAGTACTTC | CASGSVVKQYF
TRBD1 | TRBJ1-2 | once | 13 | TRBV29-1 | TGCAGCGCTGGGGACAGTCCTAACTATGGCTACACCTTC | CSAGDSPNYGYTF
TRBD1 | TRBJ2-2 | NA | 16 | TRBV24-1 | TGTGCCACCAGTGGGGGCAGGGGGCCTAACACCGGGGAGCTGTTTTTT | CATSGGRGPNTGELFF
TRBD1 | TRBJ1-2 | NA | 16 | TRBV30 | TGTGCCTGGAGTCCTACTCGACAGGGCAAGAGGTATGGCTACACCTTC | CAWSPTRQGKRYGYTF
TRBD1 | TRBJ1-2 | few | 13 | TRBV7-2 | TGTGCCAGCAGCTTGAGACAGGGTGGGGGCTACACCTTC | CASSLRQGGGYTF
NA | TRBJ2-3 | NA | 16 | TRBV18 | TGTGCCAGCTCACCGGGGCCTCGTACAAGTACAGATACGCAGTATTTT | CASSPGPRTSTDTQYF
TRBD2 | TRBJ2-7 | NA | 17 | TRBV7-2 | TGTGCCAGCAGCTTAATGACTAGCGGGGAGCTGTCCTACGAGCAGTACTTC | CASSLMTSGELSYEQYF
NA | TRBJ1-1 | NA | 12 | TRBV18 | TGTGCCAGCTCCCCGGCGGCCCGAGAAGCTTTCTTT | CASSPAAREAFF
NA | TRBJ1-2 | NA | 12 | TRBV29-1 | TGCAGCGTTGAACAGGGGATCTATGGCTACACCTTC | CSVEQGIYGYTF
TRBD2 | TRBJ2-1 | NA | 15 | TRBV5-1 | TGCGCCAGCAGCAGTAGCGGGAACGCCTACAATGAGCAGTTCTTC | CASSSSGNAYNEQFF
TRBD2 | TRBJ2-6 | NA | 17 | TRBV5-4 | TGTGCCAGCAGCTTGGATGCGGGGGGGGCTGGGGCCAACGTCCTGACTTTC | CASSLDAGGAGANVLTF
TRBD2 | TRBJ2-4 | NA | 17 | TRBV9 | TGTGCCAGCAGCGGAGGACTAGCGGGGGCCGAAAAAAACATTCAGTACTTC | CASSGGLAGAEKNIQYF
TRBD2 | TRBJ2-7 | NA | 14 | TRBV6-5 | TGTGCCAGCAGGGGGACTAGCGGGGGGTACGAGCAGTACTTC | CASRGTSGGYEQYF
TRBD2 | TRBJ2-2 | once | 16 | TRBV6-6 | TGTGCCAGCAGGGTCGGCACTAGCGGGAACACCGGGGAGCTGTTTTTT | CASRVGTSGNTGELFF
NA | TRBJ1-4 | NA | 14 | TRBV28 | TGTGCCAGCAGTTTAGGGCAGGCGGGGGTAAAACTGTTTTTT | CASSLGQAGVKLFF
NA | TRBJ1-5 | NA | 14 | TRBV18 | TGTGCCAGCTCTCGGGAAAATAGCAATCAGCCCCAGCATTTT | CASSRENSNQPQHF